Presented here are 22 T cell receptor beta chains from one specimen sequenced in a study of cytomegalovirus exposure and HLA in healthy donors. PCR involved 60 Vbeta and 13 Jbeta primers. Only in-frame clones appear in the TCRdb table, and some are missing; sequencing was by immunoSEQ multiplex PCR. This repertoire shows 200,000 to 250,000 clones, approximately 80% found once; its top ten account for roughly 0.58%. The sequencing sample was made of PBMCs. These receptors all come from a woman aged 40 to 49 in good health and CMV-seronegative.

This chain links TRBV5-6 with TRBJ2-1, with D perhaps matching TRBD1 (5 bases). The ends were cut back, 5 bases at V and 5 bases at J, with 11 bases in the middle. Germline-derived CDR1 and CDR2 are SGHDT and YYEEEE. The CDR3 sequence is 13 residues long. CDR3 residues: CASRPTVNNEQFF. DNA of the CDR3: TGTGCCAGCAGGCCGACAGTCAACAATGAGCAGTTCTTC.

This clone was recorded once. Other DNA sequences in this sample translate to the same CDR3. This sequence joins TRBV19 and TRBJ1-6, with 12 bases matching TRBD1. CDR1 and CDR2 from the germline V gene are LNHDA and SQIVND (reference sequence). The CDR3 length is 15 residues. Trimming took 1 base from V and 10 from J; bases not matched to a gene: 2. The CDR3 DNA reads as TGTGCCAGTAGTATAGGAGGGACAGGGGGCTCACCCCTCCACTTT. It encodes CASSIGGTGGSPLHF.

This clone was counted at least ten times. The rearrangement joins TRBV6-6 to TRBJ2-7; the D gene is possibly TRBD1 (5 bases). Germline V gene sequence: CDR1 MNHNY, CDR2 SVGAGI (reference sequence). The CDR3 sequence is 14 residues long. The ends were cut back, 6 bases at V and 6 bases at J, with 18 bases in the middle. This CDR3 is CASSRVAGLVEQYF. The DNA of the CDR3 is TGTGCCAGCAGCCGTGTAGCAGGGCTCGTCGAGCAGTACTTC.

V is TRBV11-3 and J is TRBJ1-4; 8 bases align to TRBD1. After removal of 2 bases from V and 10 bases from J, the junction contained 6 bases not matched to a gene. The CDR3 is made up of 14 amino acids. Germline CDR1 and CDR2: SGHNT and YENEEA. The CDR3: CASSLTGGSLKLFF. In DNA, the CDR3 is TGTGCCAGCAGCTTAACAGGGGGGTCGTTAAAACTGTTTTTT.

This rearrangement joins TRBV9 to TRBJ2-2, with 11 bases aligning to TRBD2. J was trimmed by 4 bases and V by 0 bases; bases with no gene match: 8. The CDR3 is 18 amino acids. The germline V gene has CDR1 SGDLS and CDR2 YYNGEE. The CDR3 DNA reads TGTGCCAGCAGCGTAGACGGTAGCGGGGGGGCGGGCACCGGGGAGCTGTTTTTT. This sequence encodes CASSVDGSGGAGTGELFF.

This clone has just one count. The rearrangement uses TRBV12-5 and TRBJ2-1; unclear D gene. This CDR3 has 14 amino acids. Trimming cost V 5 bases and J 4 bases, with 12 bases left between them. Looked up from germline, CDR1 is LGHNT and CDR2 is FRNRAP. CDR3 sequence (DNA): TGTGCTAGTGGTCCCATCCCTACGTACAATGAGCAGTTCTTC. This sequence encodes CASGPIPTYNEQFF.

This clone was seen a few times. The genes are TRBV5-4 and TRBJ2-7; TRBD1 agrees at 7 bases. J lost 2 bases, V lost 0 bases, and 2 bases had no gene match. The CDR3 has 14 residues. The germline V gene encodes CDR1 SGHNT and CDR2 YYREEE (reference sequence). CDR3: CASSLDRGPYEQYF. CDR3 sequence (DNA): TGTGCCAGCAGCTTGGACAGGGGACCCTACGAGCAGTACTTC.

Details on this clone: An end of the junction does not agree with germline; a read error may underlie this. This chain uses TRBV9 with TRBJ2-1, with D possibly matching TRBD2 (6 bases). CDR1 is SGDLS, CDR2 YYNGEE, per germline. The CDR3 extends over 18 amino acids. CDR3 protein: CASIVAQNAGGPYNEQFF. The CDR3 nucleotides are TGTGCCAGCATCGTAGCCCAAAATGCCGGGGGTCCCTACAATGAGCAGTTCTTC.

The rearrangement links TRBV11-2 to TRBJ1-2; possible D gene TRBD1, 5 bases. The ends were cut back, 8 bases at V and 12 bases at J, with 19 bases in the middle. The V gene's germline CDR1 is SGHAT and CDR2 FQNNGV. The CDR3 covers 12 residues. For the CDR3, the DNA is TGTGCCAGCGGCCTCGGGGGGGTGCTGAACACCTTC. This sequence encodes CASGLGGVLNTF.

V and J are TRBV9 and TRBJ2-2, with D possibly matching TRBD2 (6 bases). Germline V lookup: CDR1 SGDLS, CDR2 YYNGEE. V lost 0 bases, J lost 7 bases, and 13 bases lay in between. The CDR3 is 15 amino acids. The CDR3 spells CASSVVAGRYGELFF. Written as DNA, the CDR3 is TGTGCCAGCAGCGTAGTGGCAGGGAGGTACGGGGAGCTGTTTTTT.

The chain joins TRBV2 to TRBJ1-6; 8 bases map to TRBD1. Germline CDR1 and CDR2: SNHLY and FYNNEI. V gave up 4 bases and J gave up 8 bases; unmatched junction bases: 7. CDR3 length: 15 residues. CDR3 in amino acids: CASSVGGQVYSPLHF. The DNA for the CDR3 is TGTGCCAGCAGTGTGGGGGGACAGGTCTATTCACCCCTCCACTTT.

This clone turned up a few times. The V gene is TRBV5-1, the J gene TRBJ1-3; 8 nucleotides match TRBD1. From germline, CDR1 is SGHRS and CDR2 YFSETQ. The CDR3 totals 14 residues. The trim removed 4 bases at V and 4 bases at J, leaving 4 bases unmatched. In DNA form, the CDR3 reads TGCGCCAGCAGCGGAGGACAGGGAGGAAACACCATATATTTT. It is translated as CASSGGQGGNTIYF. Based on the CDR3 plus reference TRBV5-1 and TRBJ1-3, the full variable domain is KAGVTQTPRYLIKTRGQQVTLSCSPISGHRSVSWYQQTPGQGLQFLFEYFSETQRNKGNFPGRFSGRQFSNSRSEMNVSTLELGDSALYLCASSGGQGGNTIYFGEGSWLTVV.

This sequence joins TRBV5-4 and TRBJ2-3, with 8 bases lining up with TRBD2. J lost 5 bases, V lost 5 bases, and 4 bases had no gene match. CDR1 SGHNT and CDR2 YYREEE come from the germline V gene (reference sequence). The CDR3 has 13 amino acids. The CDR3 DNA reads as TGTGCCAGCAGTCCGGGGGGGGTAGATACGCAGTATTTT. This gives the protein CASSPGGVDTQYF.

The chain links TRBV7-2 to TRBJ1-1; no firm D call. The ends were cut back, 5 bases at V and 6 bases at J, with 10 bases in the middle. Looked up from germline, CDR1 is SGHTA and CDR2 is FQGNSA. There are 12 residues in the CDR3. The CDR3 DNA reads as TGTGCCAGCAGCCATGTCGGGGCTGAAGCTTTCTTT. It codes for CASSHVGAEAFF.

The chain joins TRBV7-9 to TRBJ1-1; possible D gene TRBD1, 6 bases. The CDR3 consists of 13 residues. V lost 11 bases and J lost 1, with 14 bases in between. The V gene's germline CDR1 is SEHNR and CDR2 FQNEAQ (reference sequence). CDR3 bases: TGTGCCGGGGGGGGCAGCCCGAACACTGAAGCTTTCTTT. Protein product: CAGGGSPNTEAFF.

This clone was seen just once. CDR3 region: CATSQEEGGWKNTEAFF. The CDR3 DNA follows: TGTGCCACCTCACAAGAAGAGGGCGGGTGGAAGAACACTGAAGCTTTCTTT. The J gene is TRBJ1-1, the V gene TRBV2; D gene unclear. The CDR3 is 17 amino acids. Germline CDR1 SNHLY, CDR2 FYNNEI. Trimming removed 10 bases at V and 1 base at J, with 25 bases between.

CDR3: CASSDRVTEAFF. For the CDR3, the DNA is TGTGCCAGCAGTGACAGGGTCACTGAAGCTTTCTTT. This chain uses TRBV14 with TRBJ1-1; TRBD1 agrees at 7 bases. Germline CDR1 reads SGHDN; CDR2 reads FVKESK. Losses at the gene ends were 6 bases for V and 4 bases for J; bases not matched to a gene: 2. The CDR3 contains 12 residues.

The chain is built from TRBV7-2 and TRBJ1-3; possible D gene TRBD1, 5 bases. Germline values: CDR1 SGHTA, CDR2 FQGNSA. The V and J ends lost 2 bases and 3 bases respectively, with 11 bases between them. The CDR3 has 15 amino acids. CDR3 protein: CASSLNGGGGNTIYF. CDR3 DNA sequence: TGTGCCAGCAGCTTAAATGGGGGAGGTGGAAACACCATATATTTT.

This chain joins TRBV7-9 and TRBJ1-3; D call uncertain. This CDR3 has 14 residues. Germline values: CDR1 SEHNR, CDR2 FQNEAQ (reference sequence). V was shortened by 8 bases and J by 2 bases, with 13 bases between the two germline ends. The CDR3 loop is CASQEWLAGNTIYF. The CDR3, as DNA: TGTGCCAGCCAGGAATGGCTTGCTGGAAACACCATATATTTT.

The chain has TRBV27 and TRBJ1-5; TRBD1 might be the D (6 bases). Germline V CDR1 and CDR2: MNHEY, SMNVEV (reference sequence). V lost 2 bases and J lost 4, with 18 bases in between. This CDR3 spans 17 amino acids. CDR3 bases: TGTGCCAGCAGTTTAAGGGCAGGGGCGAAGTTGAATCAGCCCCAGCATTTT. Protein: CASSLRAGAKLNQPQHF.

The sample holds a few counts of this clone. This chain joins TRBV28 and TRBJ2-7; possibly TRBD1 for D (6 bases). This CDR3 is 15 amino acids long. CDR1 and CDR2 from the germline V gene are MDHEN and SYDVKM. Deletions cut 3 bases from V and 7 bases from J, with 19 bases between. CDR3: CASSLRQQGQGEQYF. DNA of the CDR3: TGTGCCAGCAGTTTGCGCCAACAGGGTCAAGGTGAGCAGTACTTC.

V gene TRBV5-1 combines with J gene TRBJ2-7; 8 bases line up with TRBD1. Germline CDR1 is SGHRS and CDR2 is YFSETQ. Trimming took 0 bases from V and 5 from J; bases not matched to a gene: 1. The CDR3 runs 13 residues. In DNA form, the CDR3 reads TGCGCCAGCAGCTTGGCAGGGGGCCACGAGCAGTACTTC. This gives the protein CASSLAGGHEQYF.